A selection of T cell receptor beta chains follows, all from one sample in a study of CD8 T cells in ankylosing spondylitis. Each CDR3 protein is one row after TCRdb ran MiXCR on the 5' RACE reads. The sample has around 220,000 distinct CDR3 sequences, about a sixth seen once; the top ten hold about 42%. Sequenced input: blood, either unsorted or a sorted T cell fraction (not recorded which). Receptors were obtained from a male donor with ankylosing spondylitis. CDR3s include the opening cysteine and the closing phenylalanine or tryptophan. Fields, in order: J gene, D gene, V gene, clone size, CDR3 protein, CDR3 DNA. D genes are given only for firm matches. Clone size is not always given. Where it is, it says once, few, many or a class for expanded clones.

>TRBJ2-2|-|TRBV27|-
CASSLSHRRELFF
TGTGCCAGCAGTTTATCCCACCGGAGGGAGCTGTTTTTT
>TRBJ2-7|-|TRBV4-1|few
CASSQDHRSYSYEQYF
TGCGCCAGCAGCCAAGACCACAGGTCCTACTCCTACGAGCAGTACTTC
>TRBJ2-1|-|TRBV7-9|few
CASSADHQIPVEQFF
TGTGCCAGCAGCGCCGACCATCAAATTCCCGTTGAGCAGTTCTTC
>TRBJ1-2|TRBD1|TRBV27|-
CASSLGTGVGYTF
TGTGCCAGCAGTTTAGGGACAGGGGTTGGCTACACCTTC
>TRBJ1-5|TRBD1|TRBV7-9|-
CASSPQGTDGNQPQHF
TGTGCCAGCAGTCCACAGGGGACTGATGGCAATCAGCCCCAGCATTTT
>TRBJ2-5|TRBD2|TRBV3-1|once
CASSQVWASGNQETQYF
TGTGCCAGCAGCCAAGTCTGGGCTAGCGGGAACCAAGAGACCCAGTACTTC
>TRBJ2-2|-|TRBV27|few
CASSQQGTGELFF
TGTGCCAGCAGCCAGCAGGGCACCGGGGAGCTGTTTTTT
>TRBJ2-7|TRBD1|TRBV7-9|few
CASGGTGGRYEQYF
TGTGCCAGCGGAGGGACAGGGGGACGGTACGAGCAGTACTTC
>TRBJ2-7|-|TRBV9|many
CASSVGLGMAYEQYF
TGTGCCAGCAGCGTAGGTCTAGGGATGGCCTACGAGCAGTACTTC
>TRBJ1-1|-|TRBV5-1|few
CASSLEAAGEAFF
TGCGCCAGCAGCTTGGAGGCGGCAGGGGAAGCTTTCTTT
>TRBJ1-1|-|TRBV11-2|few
CAGSWLPNTEAFF
TGTGCCGGTAGCTGGCTTCCGAACACTGAAGCTTTCTTT
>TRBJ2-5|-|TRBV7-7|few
CASSANPVLQETQYF
TGTGCTAGCAGCGCAAATCCAGTGCTCCAAGAGACCCAGTACTTC
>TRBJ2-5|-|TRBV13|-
CASSPVPKQETQYF
TGTGCCAGCAGCCCGGTACCTAAGCAAGAGACCCAGTACTTC
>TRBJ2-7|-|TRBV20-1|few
CSAAARDLGEQYF
TGCAGTGCAGCGGCACGGGATCTGGGCGAGCAGTACTTC
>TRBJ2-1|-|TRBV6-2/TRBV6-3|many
CASSYNLDQGNEQFF
TGTGCCAGCAGTTATAACCTAGATCAAGGGAATGAGCAGTTCTTC
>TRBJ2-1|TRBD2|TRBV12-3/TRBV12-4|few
CASSWTSGGSNEQFF
TGTGCCAGCAGTTGGACTAGCGGGGGGTCTAATGAGCAGTTCTTC
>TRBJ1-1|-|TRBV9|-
CASSDMLNTEAFF
TGTGCCAGCAGCGACATGTTGAACACTGAAGCTTTCTTT
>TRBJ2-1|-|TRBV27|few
CASSFEGHLYNEQFF
TGTGCCAGCAGTTTTGAGGGGCATCTCTACAATGAGCAGTTCTTC
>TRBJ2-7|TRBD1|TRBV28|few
CASREDRAYEQYF
TGTGCCAGCAGGGAGGACAGGGCCTACGAGCAGTACTTC
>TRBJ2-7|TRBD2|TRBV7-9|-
CASSPGLAGDYEQYF
TGTGCCAGCAGCCCCGGGCTAGCGGGGGACTACGAGCAGTACTTC
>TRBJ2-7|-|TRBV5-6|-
CASSLETGDFYEQYF
TGTGCCAGCAGCTTGGAAACAGGGGACTTCTACGAGCAGTACTTC
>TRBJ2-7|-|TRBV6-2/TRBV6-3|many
CASSYSPVSEQYF
TGTGCCAGCAGTTACTCCCCCGTCAGCGAGCAGTACTTC
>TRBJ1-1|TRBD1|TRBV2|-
CASSDTTGGLEAFF
TGTGCCAGCAGTGACACTACAGGGGGACTTGAAGCTTTCTTT
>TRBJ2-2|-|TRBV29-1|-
CSVEVGTSNTGELFF
TGCAGCGTTGAAGTGGGGACATCAAACACCGGGGAGCTGTTTTTT
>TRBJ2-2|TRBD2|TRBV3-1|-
CASSHPGLAAGELFF
TGTGCCAGCAGCCATCCGGGACTAGCGGCCGGGGAGCTGTTTTTT
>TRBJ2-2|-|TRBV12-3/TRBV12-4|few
CASSYPGTYDANTGELFF
TGTGCCAGCAGTTATCCCGGGACGTATGACGCGAACACCGGGGAGCTGTTTTTT
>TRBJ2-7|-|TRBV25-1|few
CASSEVGSYEQYF
TGTGCCAGCAGTGAAGTAGGGTCCTACGAGCAGTACTTC
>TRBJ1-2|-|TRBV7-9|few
CASSLNLGPLKDGYTF
TGTGCCAGCAGCTTAAACCTTGGACCTCTCAAGGATGGCTACACCTTC
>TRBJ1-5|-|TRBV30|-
CAWSEGIGNQPQHF
TGTGCCTGGAGTGAAGGAATTGGCAATCAGCCCCAGCATTTT
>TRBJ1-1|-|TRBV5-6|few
CASSLAGLGTEAFF
TGTGCCAGCAGCTTGGCGGGGTTAGGCACTGAAGCTTTCTTT
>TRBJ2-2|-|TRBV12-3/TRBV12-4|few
CATHQGSGELFF
TGTGCCACCCACCAGGGGTCCGGGGAGCTGTTTTTT
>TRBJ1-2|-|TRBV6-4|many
CASSPAAGGDYGYTF
TGTGCCAGCAGTCCCGCGGCGGGGGGGGACTATGGCTACACCTTC
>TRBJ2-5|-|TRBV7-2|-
CASSLVVVGTGETQYF
TGTGCCAGCAGCTTAGTGGTCGTAGGGACGGGGGAGACCCAGTACTTC
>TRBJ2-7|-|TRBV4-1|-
CASSQDPSILGLREQYF
TGCGCCAGCAGCCAAGATCCCTCCATTCTAGGCCTCCGGGAGCAGTACTTC
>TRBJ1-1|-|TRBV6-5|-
CASSSPDRRNTEAFF
TGTGCCAGCAGTTCCCCCGACAGAAGGAACACTGAAGCTTTCTTT
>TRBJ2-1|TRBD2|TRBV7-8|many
CASSPLADLTYNEQFF
TGTGCCAGCAGCCCACTAGCGGATTTAACCTACAATGAGCAGTTCTTC
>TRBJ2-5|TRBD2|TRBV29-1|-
CSVELAGEGETQYF
TGCAGCGTTGAACTAGCGGGGGAGGGAGAGACCCAGTACTTC
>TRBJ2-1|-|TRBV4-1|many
CASSFSSYNEQFF
TGCGCCAGCAGCTTTAGCTCCTACAATGAGCAGTTCTTC
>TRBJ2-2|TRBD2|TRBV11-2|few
CASSHRPLAGGNTGELFF
TGTGCCAGCAGCCACCGACCCCTAGCGGGGGGTAACACCGGGGAGCTGTTTTTT
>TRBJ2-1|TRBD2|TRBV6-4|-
CASSVTSGAHEQFF
TGTGCCAGCAGTGTGACTAGCGGGGCCCATGAGCAGTTCTTC
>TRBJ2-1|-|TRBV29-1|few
CSVQAWENEQFF
TGCAGCGTTCAAGCGTGGGAGAATGAGCAGTTCTTC
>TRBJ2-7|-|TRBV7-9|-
CASSPGWDPYEQYF
TGTGCCAGCAGCCCGGGATGGGACCCCTACGAGCAGTACTTC
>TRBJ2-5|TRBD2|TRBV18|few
CASSPPSGESMETQYF
TGTGCCAGCTCACCACCAAGCGGGGAGAGTATGGAGACCCAGTACTTC
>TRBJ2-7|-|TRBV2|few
CASSVDIAKITYEQYF
TGTGCCAGCAGTGTCGATATCGCGAAGATTACTTACGAGCAGTACTTC
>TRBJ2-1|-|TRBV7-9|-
CASSSFPNNEQFF
TGTGCCAGCAGCTCCTTCCCTAACAATGAGCAGTTCTTC